This T cell receptor beta chain is from a study of shared clonotypes between healthy human individuals. About the study: Three plates were used per donor for CD4 naive, three for CD4 memory, two for CD8 naive and one for CD8 memory.

The material for each subset, its genomic DNA, was split evenly across several immunoSEQ plates. The table came from immunoSEQ multiplex PCR; TCRdb's copy has only in-frame clones and leaves some out. This sample yields millions of clones, of which 85% to 95% are seen a single time; 0.3% to 0.4% belongs to the top ten. On this clone: What it recognizes is unknown.

Findings and caveats of the study: In general, naive subsets displayed greater estimated richness than memory subsets did.

This TCR was sampled from a young man in good health. Some clones in this sample may be carry-over from other donors' samples. Material: naive CD4+ T cells from PBMCs. Described subset: CD45RA+ positively selected.

The CDR3 coding sequence is TGTGCCAGCAGCTTGGGCGACACAAACATTCAGTACTTC. Its translation is CASSLGDTNIQYF. The rearrangement joins TRBV5-4 to TRBJ2-4; D gene uncertain. Germline assignment: CDR1 SGHNT and CDR2 YYREEE (reference sequence). Trimming took off 0 bases at V and 6 bases at J, with 7 bases between the two ends. CDR3 length equals 13 residues. Drawing the rest from reference TRBV5-4 and TRBJ2-4, the complete variable domain is ETGVTQSPTHLIKTRGQQVTLRCSSQSGHNTVSWYQQALGQGPQFIFQYYREEENGRGNFPPRFSGLQFPNYSSELNVNALELDDSALYLCASSLGDTNIQYFGAGTRLSVL.